The 10 T cell receptor beta chains presented below share a single source sample, sequenced in a study of cytomegalovirus exposure and HLA in healthy donors. TCRdb keeps only in-frame clones here, not all; method: immunoSEQ multiplex PCR. The sample gives approximately 160,000 clones, around four fifths of which show up once; about 2% is in the top ten. The sequencing sample was made of PBMCs. These receptors came from a man aged 25 to 45 in good health and CMV-seropositive.

The genes are TRBV11-2 and TRBJ2-5; 9 bases fit TRBD2. Germline trimming cut 2 bases from V and 5 bases from J; bases unmatched to any gene: 6. Germline loops: CDR1 SGHAT, CDR2 FQNNGV. The CDR3 contains 15 residues. CDR3 region: CASSLYGGGAETQYF. The CDR3 bases are TGTGCCAGCAGCTTATATGGCGGGGGGGCGGAGACCCAGTACTTC.

The chain uses TRBV12-5 and TRBJ2-3; D may be TRBD2 (6 bases). This CDR3 has 15 residues. Trimming stripped 6 bases from V and 2 bases from J, with 15 bases between. Germline CDR1 is LGHNT and CDR2 is FRNRAP. CDR3 loop: CASGGLADTTDTQYF. CDR3 DNA: TGTGCTAGTGGCGGATTAGCGGACACCACAGATACGCAGTATTTT.

The J gene is TRBJ1-5, the V gene TRBV19; no definite D call. CDR1 is LNHDA, CDR2 SQIVND, per germline (reference sequence). The V end was cut by 6 bases, the J end by 5 bases, with 11 bases between. The CDR3 contains 13 residues. The CDR3 DNA sequence: TGTGCCAGTAGGAGGCACGAATATCAGCCCCAGCATTTT. It specifies CASRRHEYQPQHF.

The J gene is TRBJ2-1, the V gene TRBV15, with 8 bases aligning to TRBD1. Germline assignment: CDR1 LNHNV and CDR2 YYDKDF (reference sequence). Trimming at V came to 0 bases and at J to 8 bases, leaving 9 bases not matched to a gene. The CDR3 contains 16 residues. CDR3 region: CATSRDRGRGRYEQFF. In DNA form, the CDR3 reads TGTGCCACCAGCAGAGATCGGGGCAGGGGGCGGTATGAGCAGTTCTTC.

The DNA of the CDR3 is TGTGCCAGCAGCAGGTTAAGGGGTGGCTACACCTTC. Translated: CASSRLRGGYTF. The chain is built from TRBV7-9 and TRBJ1-2, with D perhaps matching TRBD1 (5 bases). V was shortened by 5 bases and J by 7 bases, with 11 bases between the two germline ends. CDR3 length equals 12 residues. Per the germline V gene, CDR1 is SEHNR and CDR2 is FQNEAQ (reference sequence).

The V call is TRBV7-6, the J call TRBJ1-1; D is uncertain. There are 14 residues in the CDR3. Between the trimmed V and J ends, which lost 3 bases and 3 bases, there was a span of 11 bases. The V gene's germline CDR1 is SGHVS and CDR2 FNYEAQ. For the CDR3, the DNA is TGTGCCAGCAGCTTCCTCGCACTGGACACTGAAGCTTTCTTT. Translated, it gives CASSFLALDTEAFF.

V and J are TRBV19 and TRBJ2-1, with D hard to call. This CDR3 spans 14 amino acids. V shed 6 bases and J shed 7 bases, with 16 bases lying between them. Germline V gives CDR1 LNHDA, CDR2 SQIVND (reference sequence). The CDR3: CASRMAGLVNEQFF. CDR3 DNA sequence: TGTGCCAGTAGAATGGCAGGATTAGTGAATGAGCAGTTCTTC.

In the case of this clone: One end of the junction is discordant with germline, which a read error may explain. This chain's CDR3 is CASRELIGRDTQYF. Written as DNA, the CDR3 is TGCGCCAGCAGGGAGTTAATAGGGAGGGATACGCAGTATTTT. The gene calls are TRBV10-2 and TRBJ2-3; TRBD2 is a possible D gene (6 bases). CDR3 length equals 14 residues. Germline loops: CDR1 WSHSY, CDR2 SAAADI.

The chain couples TRBV6-6 to TRBJ1-2; 8 nucleotides match TRBD1. Germline CDR1 is MNHNY and CDR2 is SVGAGI (reference sequence). The CDR3 sequence is 13 residues long. The trim removed 4 bases at V and 4 bases at J, leaving 2 bases unmatched. The CDR3, as DNA: TGTGCCAGCAGTTCGACAGGGGTCTATGGCTACACCTTC. Translated: CASSSTGVYGYTF.

J is TRBJ2-3 and V is TRBV15, with TRBD2 matching over 12 bases. Germline V gene sequence: CDR1 LNHNV, CDR2 YYDKDF (reference sequence). This CDR3 has 18 amino acids. Losses at the gene ends were 0 bases for V and 0 bases for J; bases not matched to a gene: 4. CDR3 nucleotide sequence: TGTGCCACCAGCAGAGAGGCTAGCGGGGGGGGGAGCACAGATACGCAGTATTTT. This translates into CATSREASGGGSTDTQYF.